In its sample, the clone carrying this T cell receptor (beta chain) was seen once. The target antigen is unknown. The length of the CDR3 is 12 residues. V lost 5 bases to trimming and J lost 2 bases, with 6 bases between them. Germline V lookup: CDR1 MDHEN, CDR2 SYDVKM. It was with 60 Vbeta and 13 Jbeta primers that the PCR ran. Sequenced by immunoSEQ multiplex PCR; TCRdb stores in-frame clones only, minus some. The sample has 120,000 to 150,000 clones; around 85% are singletons. The data were taken from a study of cytomegalovirus exposure and HLA in healthy donors. Study-wide findings and caveats: It was confirmed in vitro that a few of the CMV-associated chains were specific for CMV antigens.

The receptor's source is a woman aged 45 to 65 in good health and CMV-seropositive. The chain employs TRBV28 and TRBJ1-2; D gene ambiguous. Sequencing was performed on PBMCs. CDR3 nucleotide sequence: TGTGCCAGCAGTCTTTCGAACTATGGCTACACCTTC. Translation: CASSLSNYGYTF.